Listed below are T cell receptor beta chains from one sample, sequenced in a study of blood T cell repertoires in COVID-19. This table comes from immunoSEQ multiplex PCR, and its TCRdb copy is limited to in-frame clones, with some not included. The data contain fewer than 350,000 clones, 80% to 85% of them singletons. Sequenced sample: peripheral blood. The origin of the receptors is a woman aged 55-75 years with active or convalescent COVID-19. Each CDR3 is given with its conserved first and last residue. Each record gives: D gene, clone size, J gene, V gene, CDR3 protein, CDR3 DNA. The D gene is left open where the match is weak. A clone size is listed for some rows: how often the clone was seen (once, few, many), or a class if it is expanded.

. . TRBJ2-7 TRBV27 CASSLGGSYEQYF TGTGCCAGCAGTCTAGGAGGATCCTACGAGCAGTACTTC
. . TRBJ2-3 TRBV19 CASSTGGGDTQYF TGTGCCAGTAGTACGGGCGGGGGCGATACGCAGTATTTT
. once TRBJ2-2 TRBV27 CASSPTGRAPGELFF TGTGCCAGCAGTCCGACAGGCAGGGCCCCCGGGGAGCTGTTTTTT
TRBD1 . TRBJ1-5 TRBV6-5 CASRGDRRDNQPQHF TGTGCCAGCAGGGGGGACAGGCGGGATAATCAGCCCCAGCATTTT
. . TRBJ1-1 TRBV2 CASSEYRGVNTEAFF TGTGCCAGCAGTGAATATCGGGGGGTGAACACTGAAGCTTTCTTT
TRBD1 . TRBJ1-1 TRBV5-8 CASSPRGTGGEDTEAFF TGTGCCAGCAGCCCCCGCGGGACAGGGGGTGAGGACACTGAAGCTTTCTTT
. . TRBJ1-4 TRBV9 CASSDNRAGNEKLFF TGTGCCAGCAGCGACAACAGGGCCGGTAATGAAAAACTGTTTTTT
. . TRBJ1-1 TRBV29-1 CSVEDWRQSPYEAFF TGCAGCGTTGAAGATTGGCGGCAGAGCCCTTACGAAGCTTTCTTT
. . TRBJ2-2 TRBV18 CASSPREEGTGELFF TGTGCCAGCTCACCCAGGGAGGAGGGCACCGGGGAGCTGTTTTTT
. . TRBJ2-3 TRBV10-1 CASRQGEVGTDTQYF TGCGCCAGCAGGCAAGGGGAGGTAGGCACAGATACGCAGTATTTT
TRBD1 many TRBJ2-7 TRBV4-1 CASSSRDRGSYEQYF TGCGCCAGCAGCAGCCGGGACAGGGGAAGCTACGAGCAGTACTTC
TRBD1 . TRBJ2-2 TRBV7-8 CASSPWTGESAGELFF TGTGCCAGCAGCCCCTGGACAGGGGAAAGCGCCGGGGAGCTGTTTTTT
. . TRBJ2-3 TRBV3-1/TRBV3-2 CASSQGGRDTQYF TGTGCCAGCAGCCAAGGCGGGCGTGATACGCAGTATTTT
. . TRBJ2-1 TRBV5-6 CASSLALNISYNEQFF TGTGCCAGCAGCTTGGCCCTTAATATCTCCTACAATGAGCAGTTCTTC
. . TRBJ2-2 TRBV9 CASSVAQANTGELFF TGTGCCAGCAGCGTAGCACAGGCGAACACCGGGGAGCTGTTTTTT
TRBD1 . TRBJ1-3 TRBV7-8 CASSGRDRGSSGNTIYF TGTGCCAGCAGCGGCCGGGACAGGGGGAGCTCTGGAAACACCATATATTTT
TRBD1 few TRBJ1-6 TRBV10-1 CASSRDRSTPLHF TGCGCCAGCAGTCGGGACAGAAGTACACCCCTCCACTTT
. . TRBJ1-6 TRBV7-8 CASSRLGTTDNSPLHF TGTGCCAGCAGCCGCCTGGGGACAACGGATAATTCACCCCTCCACTTT
. . TRBJ1-2 TRBV10-3 CAISRGNTATNYGYTF TGTGCCATCAGCCGGGGGAACACGGCGACTAACTATGGCTACACCTTC
TRBD1 . TRBJ1-4 TRBV7-8 CASSWGTGDLATNEKLFF TGTGCCAGCAGCTGGGGGACAGGAGACCTTGCAACTAATGAAAAACTGTTTTTT
. . TRBJ2-7 TRBV21-1 CASAIQGAGYEQYF TGTGCCAGCGCGATACAGGGGGCCGGCTACGAGCAGTACTTC
. once TRBJ1-1 TRBV29-1 CSVGGGGAAAFF TGCAGCGTTGGGGGGGGCGGGGCGGCAGCTTTCTTT
. many TRBJ1-5 TRBV28 CASSLFAGSLIRDQPQHF TGTGCCAGCAGTTTATTTGCGGGGTCTCTCATCCGCGATCAGCCCCAGCATTTT
. . TRBJ1-1 TRBV10-2 CASIDPPGVAEAFF TGCGCCAGCATTGATCCTCCAGGGGTGGCTGAAGCTTTCTTT
. . TRBJ1-3 TRBV12-3/TRBV12-4 CASQGSGNTIYF TGTGCCAGCCAGGGCTCTGGAAACACCATATATTTT